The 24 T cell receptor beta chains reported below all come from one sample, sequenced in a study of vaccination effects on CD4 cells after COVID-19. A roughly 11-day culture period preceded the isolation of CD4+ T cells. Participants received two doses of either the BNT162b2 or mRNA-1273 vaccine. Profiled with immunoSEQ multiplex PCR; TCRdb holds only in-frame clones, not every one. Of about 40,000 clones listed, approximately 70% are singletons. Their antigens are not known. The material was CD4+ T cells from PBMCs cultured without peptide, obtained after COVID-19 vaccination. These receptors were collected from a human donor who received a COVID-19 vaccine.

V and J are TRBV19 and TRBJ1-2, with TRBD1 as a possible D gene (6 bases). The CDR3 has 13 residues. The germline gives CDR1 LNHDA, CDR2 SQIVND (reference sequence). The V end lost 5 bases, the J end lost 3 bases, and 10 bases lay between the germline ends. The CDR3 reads CASSSGQDYGYTF. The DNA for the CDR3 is TGTGCCAGTAGTTCGGGACAAGACTATGGCTACACCTTC.

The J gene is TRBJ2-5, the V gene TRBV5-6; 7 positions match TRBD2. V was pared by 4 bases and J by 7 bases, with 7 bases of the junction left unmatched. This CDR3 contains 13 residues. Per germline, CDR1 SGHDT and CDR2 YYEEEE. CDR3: CASSGAWGGTQYF. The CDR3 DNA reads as TGTGCCAGCAGCGGGGCTTGGGGGGGGACCCAGTACTTC.

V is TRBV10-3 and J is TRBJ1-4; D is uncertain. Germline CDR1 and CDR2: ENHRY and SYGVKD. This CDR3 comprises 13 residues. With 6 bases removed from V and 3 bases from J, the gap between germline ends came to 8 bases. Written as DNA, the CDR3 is TGTGCCATCAGGCCGGCGGCTAATGAAAAACTGTTTTTT. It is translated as CAIRPAANEKLFF.

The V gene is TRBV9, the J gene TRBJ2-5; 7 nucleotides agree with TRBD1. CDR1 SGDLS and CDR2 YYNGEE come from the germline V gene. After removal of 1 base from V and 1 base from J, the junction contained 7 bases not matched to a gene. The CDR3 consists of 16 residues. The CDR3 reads CASSVTGAPPQETQYF. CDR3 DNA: TGTGCCAGCAGCGTAACAGGGGCGCCCCCCCAAGAGACCCAGTACTTC.

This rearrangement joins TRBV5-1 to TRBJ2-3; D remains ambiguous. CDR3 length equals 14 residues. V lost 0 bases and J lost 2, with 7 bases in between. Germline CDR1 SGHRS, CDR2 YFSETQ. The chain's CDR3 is CASSLGDNTDTQYF. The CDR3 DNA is TGCGCCAGCAGCTTGGGGGATAACACAGATACGCAGTATTTT.

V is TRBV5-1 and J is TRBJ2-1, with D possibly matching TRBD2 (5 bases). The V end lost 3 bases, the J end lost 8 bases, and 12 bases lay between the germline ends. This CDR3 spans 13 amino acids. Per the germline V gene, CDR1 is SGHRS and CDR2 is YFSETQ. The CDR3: CASSSLGFHEQFF. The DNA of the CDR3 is TGCGCCAGCAGCTCACTAGGGTTCCATGAGCAGTTCTTC.

CDR3 region: CASSQGTGTGGQSARGYTF. The CDR3 DNA reads as TGTGCCAGCAGCCAAGGAACCGGGACAGGGGGACAATCGGCGCGAGGCTACACCTTC. V gene TRBV3-1 (or the pseudogene TRBV3-2) combines with J gene TRBJ1-2; TRBD1 matches 11 bases. The CDR3 covers 19 residues. CDR1 is LGHDT, CDR2 YNNKEL, per germline (reference sequence). V shed 1 base and J 8 bases; nucleotides not matched to a gene: 18.

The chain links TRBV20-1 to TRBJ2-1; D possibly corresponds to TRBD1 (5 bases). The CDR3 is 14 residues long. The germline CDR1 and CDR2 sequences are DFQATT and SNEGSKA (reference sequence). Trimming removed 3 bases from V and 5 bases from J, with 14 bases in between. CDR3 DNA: TGCAGTGCTAGTACCCCAGGGTTGGACAATGAGCAGTTCTTC. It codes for CSASTPGLDNEQFF.

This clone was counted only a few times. DNA for the CDR3: TGCGCCAGCAGCCACGGACGGGGGACGGGCTACGAGCAGTACTTC. Translation: CASSHGRGTGYEQYF. The chain employs TRBV4-1 and TRBJ2-7; possibly TRBD2 for D (6 bases). CDR1 and CDR2 from the germline V gene are MGHRA and YSYEKL. The CDR3 spans 15 residues. The ends were cut back, 3 bases at V and 3 bases at J, with 15 bases in the middle.

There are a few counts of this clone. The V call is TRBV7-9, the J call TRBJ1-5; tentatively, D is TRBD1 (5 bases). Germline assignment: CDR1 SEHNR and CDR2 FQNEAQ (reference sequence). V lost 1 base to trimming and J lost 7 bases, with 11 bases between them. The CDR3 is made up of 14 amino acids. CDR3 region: CASSLDLGVQPQHF. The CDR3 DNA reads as TGTGCCAGCAGCTTAGATTTGGGGGTCCAGCCCCAGCATTTT.

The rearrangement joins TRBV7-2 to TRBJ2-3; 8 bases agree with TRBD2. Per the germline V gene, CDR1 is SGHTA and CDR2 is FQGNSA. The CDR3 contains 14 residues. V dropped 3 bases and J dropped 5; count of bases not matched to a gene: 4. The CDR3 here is CASSFGLAGDTQYF. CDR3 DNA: TGTGCCAGCAGCTTCGGACTAGCTGGAGATACGCAGTATTTT.

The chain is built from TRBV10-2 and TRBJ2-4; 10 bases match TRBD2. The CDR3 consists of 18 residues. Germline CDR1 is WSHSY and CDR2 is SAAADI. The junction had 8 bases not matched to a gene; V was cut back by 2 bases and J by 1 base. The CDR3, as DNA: TGCGCCAGCAGTGAGGGAGTGGGAGCGGGAGGGGCCAAAAACATTCAGTACTTC. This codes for CASSEGVGAGGAKNIQYF.

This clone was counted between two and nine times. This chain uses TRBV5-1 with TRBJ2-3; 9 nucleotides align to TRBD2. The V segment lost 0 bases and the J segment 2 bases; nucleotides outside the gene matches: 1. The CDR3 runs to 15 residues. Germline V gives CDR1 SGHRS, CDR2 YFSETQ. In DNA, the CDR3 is TGCGCCAGCAGCTTGGGCGGGAGGGTCACAGATACGCAGTATTTT. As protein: CASSLGGRVTDTQYF. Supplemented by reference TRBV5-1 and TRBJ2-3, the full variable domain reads KAGVTQTPRYLIKTRGQQVTLSCSPISGHRSVSWYQQTPGQGLQFLFEYFSETQRNKGNFPGRFSGRQFSNSRSEMNVSTLELGDSALYLCASSLGGRVTDTQYFGPGTRLTVL.

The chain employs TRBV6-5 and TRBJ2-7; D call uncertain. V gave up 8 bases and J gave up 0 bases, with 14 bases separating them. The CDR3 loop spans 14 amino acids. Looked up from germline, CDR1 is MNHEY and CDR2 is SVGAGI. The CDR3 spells CASQRSTSSYEQYF. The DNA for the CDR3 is TGTGCCAGCCAAAGAAGTACGAGCTCCTACGAGCAGTACTTC.

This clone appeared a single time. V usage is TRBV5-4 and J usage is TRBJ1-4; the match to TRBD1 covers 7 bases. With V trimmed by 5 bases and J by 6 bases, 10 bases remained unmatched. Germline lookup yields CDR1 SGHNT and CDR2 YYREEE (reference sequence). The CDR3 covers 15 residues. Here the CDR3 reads CASSRSTGKDEKLFF. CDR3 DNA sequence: TGTGCCAGCAGTCGGTCGACAGGGAAGGATGAAAAACTGTTTTTT.

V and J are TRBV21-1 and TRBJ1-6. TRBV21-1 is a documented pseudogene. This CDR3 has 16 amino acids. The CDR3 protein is CASSKEPGASGSPLHF. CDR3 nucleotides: TGTGCCAGCAGCAAAGAACCCGGGGCCTCTGGTTCACCCCTCCACTTT.

CDR3 protein: CASSQDAPSGRATQETQYF. The CDR3 DNA reads TGTGCCAGCAGCCAGGATGCCCCCTCCGGGAGGGCAACTCAAGAGACCCAGTACTTC. V is TRBV3-1 (or the pseudogene TRBV3-2) and J is TRBJ2-5, with TRBD2 matching 8 bases. Trimming at V came to 3 bases and at J to 2 bases, leaving 17 bases not matched to a gene. Per germline, CDR1 LGHDT and CDR2 YNNKEL (reference sequence). This CDR3 is built from 19 residues.

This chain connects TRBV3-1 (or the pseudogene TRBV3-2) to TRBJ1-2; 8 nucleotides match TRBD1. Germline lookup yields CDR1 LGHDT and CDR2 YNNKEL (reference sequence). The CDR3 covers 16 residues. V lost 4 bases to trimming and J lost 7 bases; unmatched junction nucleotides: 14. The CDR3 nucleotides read TGTGCCAGCAGCCTAACGGGTAGGACAGGGAAAATTGGCTACACCTTC. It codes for CASSLTGRTGKIGYTF.

The CDR3 DNA reads TGTGCCACCAGTACCCTTGGACAGTCTTATGGCTACACCTTC. It encodes CATSTLGQSYGYTF. The chain uses TRBV24-1 and TRBJ1-2; the D gene is possibly TRBD1 (6 bases). V was clipped by 6 bases and J by 5 bases, with 15 bases between them. CDR3 size: 14 residues. Germline values: CDR1 KGHDR, CDR2 SFDVKD.

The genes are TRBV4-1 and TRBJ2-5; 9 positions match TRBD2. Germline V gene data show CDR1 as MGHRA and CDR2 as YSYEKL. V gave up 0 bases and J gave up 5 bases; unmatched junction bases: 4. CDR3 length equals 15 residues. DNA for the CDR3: TGCGCCAGCAGCCAAGATGCGACTAGCGGTGAGACCCAGTACTTC. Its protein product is CASSQDATSGETQYF.

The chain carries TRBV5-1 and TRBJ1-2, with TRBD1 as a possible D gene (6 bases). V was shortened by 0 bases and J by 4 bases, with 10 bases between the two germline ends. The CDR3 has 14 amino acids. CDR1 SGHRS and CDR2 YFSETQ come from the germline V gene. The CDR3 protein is CASSLAGVGYGYTF. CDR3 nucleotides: TGCGCCAGCAGCTTGGCAGGGGTTGGCTATGGCTACACCTTC.

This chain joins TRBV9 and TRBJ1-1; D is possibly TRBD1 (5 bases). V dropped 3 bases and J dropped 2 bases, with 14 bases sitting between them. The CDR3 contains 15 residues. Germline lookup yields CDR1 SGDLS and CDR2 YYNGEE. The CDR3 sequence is CASSAQTADNTEAFF. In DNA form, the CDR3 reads TGTGCCAGCAGCGCCCAGACAGCCGATAACACTGAAGCTTTCTTT.

The chain's CDR3 is CATSDATAANTGELFF. The CDR3, as DNA: TGTGCCACCAGTGATGCCACGGCCGCGAACACCGGGGAGCTGTTTTTT. V is TRBV24-1 and J is TRBJ2-2; D ambiguous. The ends were cut back, 3 bases at V and 0 bases at J, with 10 bases in the middle. The CDR3 consists of 16 residues. CDR1 is KGHDR, CDR2 SFDVKD, per germline.

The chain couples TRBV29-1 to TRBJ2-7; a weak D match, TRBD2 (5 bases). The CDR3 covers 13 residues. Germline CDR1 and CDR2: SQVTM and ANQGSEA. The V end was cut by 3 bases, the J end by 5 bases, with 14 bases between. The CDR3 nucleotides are TGCAGCGTTGAGGTGGGAGCGGTAAACGAGCAGTACTTC. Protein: CSVEVGAVNEQYF.